This T cell receptor (beta chain) emerged from a study of T-cell memory formation after mild COVID-19. Study overall: The two donors had largely donor-specific TCR clusters.

From germline, CDR1 is SNHLY and CDR2 FYNNEI. The V end was cut by 2 bases, the J end by 0 bases, with 7 bases between. The CDR3 runs to 15 residues. Study-wide points: Clones that got smaller from day 15 to 85 had even CD4/CD8, while clones growing later tipped toward CD4+. For contracting clones, CD4+ ones sat mainly in CM and EM, CD8+ in EMRA. That cross-reactive memory joined was suggested by some responding clones appearing in pre-infection memory.

In regard to this clonotype: The antigen is unknown.

TCRdb analysed the 5' RACE reads with MiXCR anew, one entry per CDR3 protein. The sample holds roughly 280,000 distinct CDR3 sequences; around 15% are singletons and the top ten take over 20%. V and J are TRBV2 and TRBJ2-2; D uncertain. Sequencing was done on a sample of PBMCs or a T cell subset sorted from them (not recorded which). This receptor was taken from a man between 18 and 29 years old who had mild COVID-19 (a few samples of this study predate the infection). Cell type and time point are not known. CDR3 sequence reads: CASSERGANTGELFF. The DNA of the CDR3 is TGTGCCAGCAGTGAACGTGGGGCGAACACCGGGGAGCTGTTTTTT. The whole variable domain, remainder taken from reference TRBV2 and TRBJ2-2, is EPEVTQTPSHQVTQMGQEVILRCVPISNHLYFYWYRQILGQKVEFLVSFYNNEISEKSEIFDDQFSVERPDGSNFTLKIRSTKLEDSAMYFCASSERGANTGELFFGEGSRLTVL.